The rows below give T cell receptor beta chains drawn from one sample of a study of metastatic and nonmetastatic thyroid tumors. TCRdb reanalyzed the PCR reads via MiXCR. This sample carries tens of thousands of clones, around 16% of them seen once, and the ten largest clones take 4.7%. The source material was blood. These receptors originate from a female donor with papillary thyroid cancer or a benign thyroid nodule (not recorded which). Some clones in this sample may be carry-over from other donors' samples. CDR3s include the opening cysteine and the closing phenylalanine or tryptophan. D genes are given only for firm matches. Size is stated for part of the rows, as once, few or many counts, or as a class when the clone is expanded.

clone_size: -
j_call: TRBJ2-3
v_call: TRBV3-1
d_call: -
cdr3_aa: CASSQVDRMDTQYF
cdr3_nt: TGTGCCAGCAGCCAAGTTGACAGAATGGATACGCAGTATTTT

clone_size: medium-sized
j_call: TRBJ1-3
v_call: TRBV6-1
d_call: -
cdr3_aa: CASSDGWGGGGNTIYF
cdr3_nt: TGTGCCAGCAGTGACGGCTGGGGCGGGGGTGGAAACACCATATATTTT

clone_size: -
j_call: TRBJ2-7
v_call: TRBV7-9
d_call: TRBD2
cdr3_aa: CASSPRLASYEQYF
cdr3_nt: TGTGCCAGCAGCCCTCGACTAGCGTCCTACGAGCAGTACTTC

clone_size: many
j_call: TRBJ2-7
v_call: TRBV6-1
d_call: TRBD2
cdr3_aa: CASRRTSGPSSYEQYF
cdr3_nt: TGTGCCAGCAGGAGGACTAGCGGGCCAAGCTCCTACGAGCAGTACTTC

clone_size: few
j_call: TRBJ1-2
v_call: TRBV20-1
d_call: -
cdr3_aa: CSASRGRDYGYTF
cdr3_nt: TGCAGTGCTAGCAGGGGTCGGGACTATGGCTACACCTTC

clone_size: many
j_call: TRBJ2-7
v_call: TRBV11-3
d_call: -
cdr3_aa: CASSLFGTTVLNYEQYF
cdr3_nt: TGTGCCAGCAGCTTATTCGGGACCACTGTACTAAACTACGAGCAGTACTTC

clone_size: -
j_call: TRBJ2-2
v_call: TRBV6-1
d_call: -
cdr3_aa: CASSAGHGLIGELFF
cdr3_nt: TGTGCCAGCAGCGCGGGACATGGGCTCATCGGCGAGCTTTTTTTT

clone_size: many
j_call: TRBJ2-2
v_call: TRBV5-1
d_call: TRBD1
cdr3_aa: CASSDTGGFTGELFF
cdr3_nt: TGCGCCAGCAGCGATACAGGGGGCTTCACCGGGGAGCTGTTTTTT

clone_size: many
j_call: TRBJ1-5
v_call: TRBV4-1
d_call: -
cdr3_aa: CASSPKERTNQPQHF
cdr3_nt: TGCGCCAGCAGCCCCAAAGAACGTACCAATCAGCCCCAGCATTTT

clone_size: medium-sized
j_call: TRBJ2-7
v_call: TRBV6-1
d_call: -
cdr3_aa: CASQGSYEQYF
cdr3_nt: TGTGCCAGCCAGGGATCCTACGAGCAGTACTTC

clone_size: many
j_call: TRBJ2-3
v_call: TRBV6-1
d_call: -
cdr3_aa: CASRDRGASTDTQYF
cdr3_nt: TGTGCCAGCAGAGATAGGGGGGCTAGCACAGATACGCAGTATTTT

clone_size: few
j_call: TRBJ2-7
v_call: TRBV20-1
d_call: -
cdr3_aa: CSADTGGYEQYF
cdr3_nt: TGCAGTGCGGACACTGGAGGCTACGAGCAGTACTTC

clone_size: many
j_call: TRBJ2-7
v_call: TRBV9
d_call: -
cdr3_aa: CASSSQSGSDEQYF
cdr3_nt: TGTGCCAGCAGCTCACAGTCGGGAAGCGACGAGCAGTACTTC

clone_size: many
j_call: TRBJ1-3
v_call: TRBV19
d_call: -
cdr3_aa: CASTSTGLSGNTIYF
cdr3_nt: TGTGCCAGTACCTCGACAGGACTCTCTGGAAACACCATATATTTT

clone_size: many
j_call: TRBJ2-1
v_call: TRBV10-3
d_call: -
cdr3_aa: CAIRGPSSYNEQFF
cdr3_nt: TGTGCCATCAGGGGACCCAGCTCCTACAATGAGCAGTTCTTC

clone_size: -
j_call: TRBJ2-7
v_call: TRBV18
d_call: TRBD1
cdr3_aa: CASSGQAYEQYF
cdr3_nt: TGTGCCAGCTCAGGACAGGCCTACGAGCAGTACTTC

clone_size: many
j_call: TRBJ2-3
v_call: TRBV9
d_call: -
cdr3_aa: CASSVGDDTDTQYF
cdr3_nt: TGTGCCAGCAGCGTAGGGGACGACACAGATACGCAGTATTTT

clone_size: many
j_call: TRBJ1-4
v_call: TRBV7-8
d_call: -
cdr3_aa: CASSLLNSKWNEKLFF
cdr3_nt: TGTGCCAGCAGCTTACTAAACTCGAAGTGGAATGAAAAACTGTTTTTT

clone_size: many
j_call: TRBJ2-5
v_call: TRBV4-2
d_call: TRBD2
cdr3_aa: CASSKGREGYQETQYF
cdr3_nt: TGTGCCAGCAGTAAGGGTCGGGAGGGATACCAAGAGACCCAGTACTTC

clone_size: many
j_call: TRBJ1-1
v_call: TRBV10-2
d_call: TRBD1
cdr3_aa: CASSTTGGRTEAFF
cdr3_nt: TGCGCCAGCAGTACGACAGGGGGTCGCACTGAAGCTTTCTTT

clone_size: -
j_call: TRBJ1-6
v_call: TRBV4-1
d_call: -
cdr3_aa: CASSHDGEFGSPLHF
cdr3_nt: TGCGCCAGCAGCCACGACGGGGAGTTTGGTTCACCCCTCCACTTT

clone_size: many
j_call: TRBJ1-2
v_call: TRBV6-1
d_call: -
cdr3_aa: CASSVQRGNYGYTF
cdr3_nt: TGTGCCAGCAGTGTCCAGCGGGGTAACTATGGCTACACCTTC

clone_size: -
j_call: TRBJ2-3
v_call: TRBV18
d_call: -
cdr3_aa: CASSPFQRSGTDTQYF
cdr3_nt: TGTGCCAGCTCACCATTCCAGCGATCGGGCACAGATACGCAGTATTTT

clone_size: -
j_call: TRBJ2-4
v_call: TRBV30
d_call: -
cdr3_aa: CAWEHGNIQYF
cdr3_nt: TGTGCCTGGGAACATGGAAACATTCAGTACTTC

clone_size: medium-sized
j_call: TRBJ2-7
v_call: TRBV6-1
d_call: TRBD1
cdr3_aa: CASSRGTGRYEQYF
cdr3_nt: TGTGCCAGCAGTAGGGGGACAGGGCGCTACGAGCAGTACTTC

clone_size: many
j_call: TRBJ2-3
v_call: TRBV19
d_call: TRBD1
cdr3_aa: CASSPLGGQGATDTQYF
cdr3_nt: TGTGCCAGTAGTCCTCTTGGGGGACAGGGGGCCACAGATACGCAGTATTTT

clone_size: many
j_call: TRBJ2-5
v_call: TRBV18
d_call: -
cdr3_aa: CASSPGLSETQYF
cdr3_nt: TGTGCCAGCTCACCCGGCCTGAGTGAGACCCAGTACTTC

clone_size: medium-sized
j_call: TRBJ2-1
v_call: TRBV6-1
d_call: TRBD1
cdr3_aa: CASRQGSYNEQFF
cdr3_nt: TGTGCCAGCAGACAGGGGTCCTACAATGAGCAGTTCTTC

clone_size: many
j_call: TRBJ1-5
v_call: TRBV2
d_call: TRBD1
cdr3_aa: CASSVPSTGVAQHF
cdr3_nt: TGTGCCAGCAGTGTCCCCTCTACAGGGGTAGCCCAGCATTTT

clone_size: many
j_call: TRBJ2-3
v_call: TRBV7-3
d_call: TRBD2
cdr3_aa: CASSLTSSGSHLGTDTQYF
cdr3_nt: TGTGCCAGCAGCTTAACATCAAGCGGGAGTCATTTAGGCACAGATACGCAGTATTTT

clone_size: -
j_call: TRBJ2-5
v_call: TRBV27
d_call: -
cdr3_aa: CASRGGGKETQYF
cdr3_nt: TGTGCCAGCAGAGGGGGGGGTAAAGAGACCCAGTACTTC

clone_size: -
j_call: TRBJ2-5
v_call: TRBV12-5
d_call: TRBD1
cdr3_aa: CASGTRTGFGQETQYF
cdr3_nt: TGTGCTAGTGGTACCAGGACAGGGTTCGGCCAAGAGACACAGTACTTC

clone_size: many
j_call: TRBJ2-1
v_call: TRBV12-3/TRBV12-4
d_call: -
cdr3_aa: CASSLEMSEYNEQFF
cdr3_nt: TGTGCCAGCAGTTTAGAAATGTCCGAATACAATGAGCAGTTCTTC

clone_size: many
j_call: TRBJ2-1
v_call: TRBV11-3
d_call: -
cdr3_aa: CASSPSWSDEQFF
cdr3_nt: TGTGCCAGCAGCCCTTCTTGGAGCGATGAGCAGTTCTTC

clone_size: many
j_call: TRBJ1-4
v_call: TRBV5-6
d_call: -
cdr3_aa: CASSLARDNEKLFF
cdr3_nt: TGTGCCAGCAGCTTGGCCCGGGACAATGAAAAACTGTTTTTT

clone_size: many
j_call: TRBJ2-5
v_call: TRBV5-1
d_call: TRBD2
cdr3_aa: CASSWVGGQETQYF
cdr3_nt: TGCGCCAGCAGCTGGGTGGGGGGGCAAGAGACCCAGTACTTC

clone_size: -
j_call: TRBJ2-5
v_call: TRBV19
d_call: -
cdr3_aa: CASSATYSQTQYF
cdr3_nt: TGTGCCAGTAGCGCGACATACAGTCAAACCCAGTACTTC

clone_size: many
j_call: TRBJ2-1
v_call: TRBV11-1
d_call: TRBD2
cdr3_aa: CASSSRRGVLSSYNEQFF
cdr3_nt: TGTGCCAGCAGCTCTCGGCGGGGGGTTCTCAGCTCCTACAATGAGCAGTTCTTC

clone_size: -
j_call: TRBJ2-3
v_call: TRBV6-1
d_call: -
cdr3_aa: CASSPRPGDTQYF
cdr3_nt: TGTGCCAGCAGTCCGCGTCCCGGAGATACGCAGTATTTT

clone_size: many
j_call: TRBJ2-3
v_call: TRBV9
d_call: TRBD2
cdr3_aa: CASSGGLVSTDTQYF
cdr3_nt: TGTGCCAGCAGCGGGGGACTAGTCTCGACAGATACGCAGTATTTT

clone_size: medium-sized
j_call: TRBJ1-1
v_call: TRBV6-4
d_call: -
cdr3_aa: CASSAGPGNTEAFF
cdr3_nt: TGTGCCAGCAGCGCCGGGCCTGGGAACACTGAAGCTTTCTTT

clone_size: many
j_call: TRBJ1-2
v_call: TRBV4-1
d_call: TRBD1
cdr3_aa: CASSQGGTANYGYTF
cdr3_nt: TGCGCCAGCAGCCAAGGCGGGACAGCTAACTATGGCTACACCTTC

clone_size: few
j_call: TRBJ2-7
v_call: TRBV28
d_call: TRBD1
cdr3_aa: CASRFRDSSYEQYF
cdr3_nt: TGTGCCAGCAGGTTCCGGGACAGCTCCTACGAGCAGTACTTC

clone_size: many
j_call: TRBJ2-3
v_call: TRBV20-1
d_call: -
cdr3_aa: CSVRGASTDTQYF
cdr3_nt: TGCAGTGTCAGGGGTGCTAGCACAGATACGCAGTATTTT

clone_size: many
j_call: TRBJ1-1
v_call: TRBV4-2
d_call: TRBD1
cdr3_aa: CASSQDGQGNTEAFF
cdr3_nt: TGTGCCAGCAGCCAAGACGGACAGGGGAACACTGAAGCTTTCTTT

clone_size: many
j_call: TRBJ2-7
v_call: TRBV20-1
d_call: -
cdr3_aa: CSARGPGQGGDEQYF
cdr3_nt: TGCAGTGCTAGAGGTCCCGGACAGGGAGGGGACGAGCAGTACTTC

clone_size: few
j_call: TRBJ2-5
v_call: TRBV6-4
d_call: -
cdr3_aa: CASSEPEARRDQETQYF
cdr3_nt: TGTGCCAGCAGTGAACCCGAAGCGCGGAGGGACCAAGAGACCCAGTACTTC

clone_size: medium-sized
j_call: TRBJ2-7
v_call: TRBV6-4
d_call: TRBD1
cdr3_aa: CASSDPRDRPSYEQYF
cdr3_nt: TGTGCCAGCAGTGACCCCCGGGACAGGCCTAGCTACGAGCAGTACTTC

clone_size: -
j_call: TRBJ1-2
v_call: TRBV5-1
d_call: -
cdr3_aa: CASRGGRSFYCYTF
cdr3_nt: TGCGCCAGCAGGGGAGGCAGGTCATTTTATTGCTACACCTTC

clone_size: few
j_call: TRBJ1-1
v_call: TRBV19
d_call: TRBD1
cdr3_aa: CASRGQGLAEAFF
cdr3_nt: TGTGCCAGTAGAGGACAGGGATTGGCTGAAGCTTTCTTT

clone_size: many
j_call: TRBJ1-2
v_call: TRBV10-2
d_call: -
cdr3_aa: CASSATGPNYGYTF
cdr3_nt: TGCGCCAGCAGTGCGACAGGCCCGAACTATGGCTACACCTTC

clone_size: medium-sized
j_call: TRBJ2-2
v_call: TRBV27
d_call: -
cdr3_aa: CASSLRGNTGELFF
cdr3_nt: TGTGCCAGCAGCCTCAGGGGTAACACCGGGGAGCTGTTTTTT